This TCR beta chain was recorded in a study of blood T cell repertoires in COVID-19. Study-level information: The study drew acute and convalescent COVID-19 samples from the United States, Italy and Spain. T cells, B-cell-depleted T cells, or PBMCs provided the cDNA or gDNA that served as material.

Methods used by the authors: It was from reference gene primer amplification that nucleated cell counts were estimated. Method: immunoSEQ multiplex PCR; TCRdb's copy keeps in-frame clones and lacks some. The V and J calls and clone size are taken from that table; D and trimming were inferred from the DNA. The data show a few hundred thousand clones, with approximately 90% seen just once and 3% held by the top ten. CDR1 SGHVS and CDR2 FQNEAQ come from the germline V gene. V lost 1 base to trimming and J lost 6 bases; unmatched junction nucleotides: 7. This CDR3 has 16 amino acids. This clone was picked up one time.

The chain carries TRBV7-8 and TRBJ2-7; TRBD1 aligns across 12 bases. The receptor comes from a man aged 18 to 29 with active or convalescent COVID-19. Sequencing input: peripheral blood. CDR3 in amino acids: CASSLGTGTGGVEQYF. The CDR3 region has the DNA TGTGCCAGCAGCTTAGGGACCGGGACAGGGGGCGTCGAGCAGTACTTC.